This T cell receptor (beta chain) was captured by sequencing in a study of spatial heterogeneity in lung cancer. The wider study: Each time, sequencing found more beta-chain sequences than alpha-chain sequences.

Ten or more counts support this clonotype. Antigen: not known. This beta chain slipped into a library made for alpha chains as a stray read, so its size is not meaningful. Time point: sample taken at primary tumor resection. No cell sorting; template was whole RNA from tumor, lung tissue or PBMC. V was shortened by 0 bases and J by 6 bases, with 13 bases between the two germline ends. The germline gives CDR1 SGHKS, CDR2 YYEKEE (reference sequence). This CDR3 comprises 15 residues. The study's findings and limits: Tumors with more nonsynonymous mutations had more expanded intratumoral alpha and beta TCRs.

TCR cDNA molecules each carried a unique molecular identifier. TCRdb recomputed calls from the 5' RACE reads with MiXCR, one row per CDR3 protein. The profile shows about 9,800 distinct CDR3 sequences, 6.3% of them singletons. This clonotype originated in a male donor with early-stage non-small cell lung cancer. Source: lung tumor tissue, taken at surgery. V is TRBV5-5 and J is TRBJ1-5; maybe TRBD1 (6 bases). In DNA, the CDR3 is TGTGCCAGCAGCTTGGACAGGGTAATTGGTCAGCCCCAGCATTTT. Its translation: CASSLDRVIGQPQHF.